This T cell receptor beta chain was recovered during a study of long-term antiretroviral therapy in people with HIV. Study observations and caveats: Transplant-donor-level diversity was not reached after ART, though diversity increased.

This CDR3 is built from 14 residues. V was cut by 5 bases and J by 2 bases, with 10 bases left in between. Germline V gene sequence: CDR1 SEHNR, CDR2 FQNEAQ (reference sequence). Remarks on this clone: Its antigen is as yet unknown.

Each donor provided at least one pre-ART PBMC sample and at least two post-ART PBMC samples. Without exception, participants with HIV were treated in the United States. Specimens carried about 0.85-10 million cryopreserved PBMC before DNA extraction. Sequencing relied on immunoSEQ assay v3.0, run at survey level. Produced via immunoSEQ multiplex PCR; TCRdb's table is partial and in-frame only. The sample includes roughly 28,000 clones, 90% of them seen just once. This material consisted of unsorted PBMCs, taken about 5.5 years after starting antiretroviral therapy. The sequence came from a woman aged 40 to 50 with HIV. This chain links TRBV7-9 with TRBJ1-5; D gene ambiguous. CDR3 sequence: CASSREGGNQPQHF. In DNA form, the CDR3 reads TGTGCCAGCAGCCGGGAGGGAGGCAATCAGCCCCAGCATTTT.